This TCR beta chain appears in the sequencing data of a study of shared clonotypes between healthy human individuals. Only in-frame clones appear in the TCRdb table, and some are missing; sequencing was by immunoSEQ multiplex PCR. The table lists around 2,000,000 clones, 85% to 95% of them singletons. CDR3 length equals 13 residues. Trimming stripped 3 bases from V and 11 bases from J, with 16 bases between. In germline, CDR1 is KGHSH, CDR2 LQKENI. V gene TRBV18 combines with J gene TRBJ1-1; maybe TRBD1 (5 bases). This TCR came from a man aged 18 to 30 in good health. The specimen sequenced was naive CD4+ T cells sorted from blood. The sample's subset: CD45RA+ positively selected. The CDR3 DNA reads TGTGCCAGCTCACCCCTTGACCGGGACCGGGCTTTCTTT. Residues: CASSPLDRDRAFF.